Below are 3 T cell receptor beta chains sequenced from a single sample in a study of T-cell memory formation after mild COVID-19. MiXCR was run by TCRdb on the 5' RACE reads, yielding one entry per CDR3 protein. The table records 260,000 or so distinct CDR3 sequences, 16% of them present only once. Sequenced material: PBMCs or a T cell subset sorted from them (not recorded which). The receptors originated from a man aged 18 to 30 who had mild COVID-19 (a few samples of this study predate the infection). Cell type and time point are not known.

The CDR3 sequence is CASTDGQGPLNTEAFF. The CDR3 DNA reads TGTGCCAGTACCGACGGACAGGGACCCTTGAACACTGAAGCTTTCTTT. The chain employs TRBV19 and TRBJ1-1, with 8 bases aligning to TRBD1. Germline lookup yields CDR1 LNHDA and CDR2 SQIVND (reference sequence). The CDR3 is made up of 16 amino acids. Losses at the gene ends were 7 bases for V and 0 bases for J; bases not matched to a gene: 10.

The chain employs TRBV7-2 and TRBJ2-3; 12 nucleotides agree with TRBD2. The CDR3 sequence is 15 residues long. Germline CDR1 is SGHTA and CDR2 is FQGNSA. With 2 bases clipped from V and 6 bases from J, the junction kept 3 bases outside the gene matches. The CDR3 here is CASSLRLAGVDTQYF. CDR3 in DNA: TGTGCCAGCAGCTTAAGACTAGCGGGGGTGGATACGCAGTATTTT.

This chain joins TRBV14 and TRBJ2-5, with D unclear. Looked up from germline, CDR1 is SGHDN and CDR2 is FVKESK. V was pared by 6 bases and J by 1 base, with 12 bases between. This CDR3 contains 14 residues. CDR3 amino acids: CASSLFQVQETQYF. CDR3 coding DNA: TGTGCCAGCAGTCTCTTCCAGGTCCAAGAGACCCAGTACTTC.